Listed below are T cell receptor beta chains from one sample, sequenced in a study of spatial heterogeneity in lung cancer. One entry per CDR3 protein, called by TCRdb with MiXCR from the 5' RACE reads. The sample includes fewer than 100,000 distinct CDR3 sequences, 15% to 20% of them seen just once. This material consisted of PBMCs, taken at follow-up. The receptors shown here come from a male donor with early-stage non-small cell lung cancer. The CDR3 runs from the conserved cysteine through the conserved F or W. D genes are given only for firm matches. Not every row has a clone size; where given, it reads once, few, many or a size class.

d_gene,len,abundance,j_gene,v_gene,CDR3nt,CDR3aa
-,12,-,TRBJ1-2,TRBV5-1,TGCGCCAGCAACTTGGGGACCGATGGCTACACCTTC,CASNLGTDGYTF
-,15,-,TRBJ1-2,TRBV20-1,TGCAGTGCTAGAGATCTCGGGGCAGCTAACTATGGCTACACCTTC,CSARDLGAANYGYTF
TRBD1,15,-,TRBJ2-2,TRBV29-1,TGCAGCGCTCCCGGGACAGAATCGAACACCGGGGAGCTGTTTTTT,CSAPGTESNTGELFF
-,15,-,TRBJ2-3,TRBV4-1,TGCGCCAGCAGCCAAGTGACCCCTAGCACAGATACGCAGTATTTT,CASSQVTPSTDTQYF
TRBD2,11,-,TRBJ2-7,TRBV20-1,TGCAGTGCTGGGACTAGCTACGAGCAGTACTTC,CSAGTSYEQYF
-,17,-,TRBJ2-1,TRBV4-2,TGTGCCAGCAGCCAAGATCTGGTAGACCAAAGAAACAATGAGCAGTTCTTC,CASSQDLVDQRNNEQFF
TRBD1,14,-,TRBJ2-7,TRBV12-3/TRBV12-4,TGTGCCAGCAGTTCTCGACAGGGGGTTGACGAGCAGTACTTC,CASSSRQGVDEQYF
-,15,few,TRBJ2-7,TRBV11-1,TGTGCCAGCAGCATGGCGGCGGGGACAGCCTACGAGCAGTACTTC,CASSMAAGTAYEQYF
TRBD1,15,few,TRBJ2-5,TRBV6-5,TGTGCCAGCAGTTACGGGGACAGGGGGCAAGAGACCCAGTACTTC,CASSYGDRGQETQYF
TRBD1,15,-,TRBJ2-1,TRBV7-8,TGTGCCAGCAGCTTTTGGACAGGGGAGGTTAATGAGCAGTTCTTC,CASSFWTGEVNEQFF
TRBD1,14,-,TRBJ2-7,TRBV7-6,TGTGCCAGCAGCGGATACAGGGGGCCGCGCGAGCAGTACTTC,CASSGYRGPREQYF
-,13,many,TRBJ1-4,TRBV28,TGTGCCAGCAGTTACACACTTGCCCCAAAACTGTTTTTT,CASSYTLAPKLFF
-,15,-,TRBJ1-2,TRBV20-1,TGCAGTGCTAGAGTCCCCACGGCAGCTAACTATGGCTACACCTTC,CSARVPTAANYGYTF
-,13,-,TRBJ2-1,TRBV6-5,TGTGCCAGCAGTTACTCTAATCGCCTTGAGCAGTTCTTC,CASSYSNRLEQFF
-,14,many,TRBJ2-5,TRBV4-3,TGCGCCAGCAGCCGGAAACTGCGCGGGGAGACCCAGTACTTC,CASSRKLRGETQYF
-,15,few,TRBJ1-5,TRBV7-8,TGTGCCAGCAGCTTTACGAGAGGTAGAAATCAGCCCCAGCATTTT,CASSFTRGRNQPQHF
TRBD1,13,-,TRBJ2-4,TRBV29-1,TGCAGCGTCATACAGGGGGCAGGGAACATTCAGTACTTC,CSVIQGAGNIQYF